Presented here are 14 T cell receptor beta chains from one specimen sequenced in a study of vaccination and CD4 T cells after COVID-19. Treatment: roughly 10-day PBMC culture with coronavirus spike peptide pools or control peptides (ViraFEST assay). CD4+ T lymphocytes from the unexposed donor were collected before the COVID-19 pandemic (2011-2018). Researchers used the Oncomine TCR Beta short-read assay to sequence DNA from cultured CD4+ T cells. Genomic DNA was extracted from cultured CD4+ T cells. TCRdb ran MiXCR on the PCR reads and lists one entry per CDR3 protein. Counted here are approximately 9,500 distinct CDR3 sequences, 30% to 35% occurring once; the ten biggest clones make up roughly 27%. Their specific antigens are unknown. The sequenced sample consisted of CD4+ T cells from blood, cultured in vitro. The source is a human donor in good health.

In this sample, this clonotype turned up a few times. The chain has TRBV20-1 and TRBJ2-5; 7 nucleotides line up with TRBD2. CDR3 length equals 13 residues. The germline V gene has CDR1 DFQATT and CDR2 SNEGSKA (reference sequence). V was pared by 6 bases and J by 5 bases, with 9 bases of the junction left unmatched. CDR3 protein: CSAGLLGAETQYF. CDR3 DNA: TGCAGTGCGGGACTACTCGGTGCGGAGACCCAGTACTTC.

V and J are TRBV28 and TRBJ1-6, with TRBD1 matching over 7 bases. CDR3 length equals 13 residues. The germline CDR1 and CDR2 sequences are MDHEN and SYDVKM. CDR3 amino acids: CAGAGQGDPPLHF. The CDR3 nucleotides are TGTGCGGGAGCAGGTCAGGGGGATCCACCCCTCCACTTT.

The J gene is TRBJ2-2, the V gene TRBV2, with D hard to call. The CDR3 consists of 12 residues. Germline V gene lookup returns CDR1 SNHLY and CDR2 FYNNEI. Trimming shortened V by 8 bases and J by 7 bases, and 11 bases separated the two germline ends. CDR3 residues: CASAAVGGELFF. CDR3 in DNA: TGTGCCAGCGCGGCCGTCGGCGGGGAGCTGTTTTTT.

This clonotype was seen a handful of times. The chain links TRBV20-1 to TRBJ2-1; possible D gene TRBD2, 6 bases. V lost 6 bases and J 0 bases, leaving 18 bases between the germline ends. The CDR3 is 16 residues long. The V gene's germline CDR1 is DFQATT and CDR2 SNEGSKA (reference sequence). The CDR3 DNA reads as TGCAGTGCCAAATCTTCTAGCGCCAGCTCCTACAATGAGCAGTTCTTC. Amino acid sequence: CSAKSSSASSYNEQFF.

The gene calls are TRBV27 and TRBJ2-1, with D possibly TRBD1 on 6 matching bases. Trimming took off 7 bases at V and 5 bases at J, with 15 bases between the two ends. This CDR3 spans 14 amino acids. Per the germline V gene, CDR1 is MNHEY and CDR2 is SMNVEV (reference sequence). The CDR3 DNA is TGTGCCAGCATCGGGACATCTTTTAACAATGAGCAGTTCTTC. Its protein is CASIGTSFNNEQFF.

The rearrangement uses TRBV2 and TRBJ1-1; 10 bases match TRBD1. CDR3 length: 15 residues. CDR1 is SNHLY, CDR2 FYNNEI, per germline. The J segment lost 6 bases and the V segment lost 6 bases, leaving 10 bases of the junction unmatched. CDR3 nucleotides: TGTGCCAGCAGCCGACAGGGGGCAGCGGTCGCTGAAGCTTTCTTT. This sequence encodes CASSRQGAAVAEAFF. The full variable domain, rest sourced from reference TRBV2 and TRBJ1-1, is EPEVTQTPSHQVTQMGQEVILRCVPISNHLYFYWYRQILGQKVEFLVSFYNNEISEKSEIFDDQFSVERPDGSNFTLKIRSTKLEDSAMYFCASSRQGAAVAEAFFGQGTRLTVV.

The chain couples TRBV28 to TRBJ1-3, with D perhaps TRBD1 (5 bases). With 0 bases removed from V and 0 bases from J, the gap between germline ends came to 12 bases. The CDR3 contains 17 residues. The germline gives CDR1 MDHEN, CDR2 SYDVKM. The CDR3 bases are TGTGCCAGCAGTTTATGGAGGGACCCAGACTCTGGAAACACCATATATTTT. It yields the protein CASSLWRDPDSGNTIYF.

This clonotype is labeled as medium-sized. V is TRBV27 and J is TRBJ2-5, with 9 bases identical to TRBD1. Germline trimming cut 6 bases from V and 5 bases from J; bases unmatched to any gene: 4. The germline V gene encodes CDR1 MNHEY and CDR2 SMNVEV (reference sequence). This CDR3 is 13 amino acids long. The CDR3 region is CASSHRGQETQYF. The CDR3 DNA reads as TGTGCCAGCAGCCACAGGGGGCAGGAGACCCAGTACTTC.

V usage is TRBV7-2 and J usage is TRBJ1-6, with 9 bases matching TRBD1. V was pared by 1 base and J by 7 bases, with 2 bases of the junction left unmatched. The CDR3 runs 15 residues. Germline lookup yields CDR1 SGHTA and CDR2 FQGNSA. CDR3 nucleotides: TGTGCCAGCAGCTTAGGGGACAGGGTGAATTCACCCCTCCACTTT. Translated, it gives CASSLGDRVNSPLHF.

The V and J genes are TRBV15 and TRBJ1-5, with 10 bases matching TRBD1. V was clipped by 3 bases and J by 3 bases; unmatched bases: 11. The CDR3 totals 18 residues. Germline V CDR1 and CDR2: LNHNV, YYDKDF (reference sequence). CDR3: CATSSEWGTGAYNQPQHF. CDR3 bases: TGTGCCACCAGCAGCGAATGGGGGACAGGGGCCTACAATCAGCCCCAGCATTTT.

The chain uses TRBV6-1 and TRBJ1-2; 9 bases map to TRBD1. Trimming removed 5 bases from V and 8 bases from J; junction bases left unmatched: 6. CDR3 length equals 13 residues. Germline V gene data show CDR1 as MNHNS and CDR2 as SASEGT. The CDR3, as DNA: TGTGCCAGCAGTAAACAGGGGGCTTGGGGCTACACCTTC. Protein product: CASSKQGAWGYTF.

This clonotype is medium-sized in the sample. The rearrangement joins TRBV28 to TRBJ1-6; D not certain. The germline gives CDR1 MDHEN, CDR2 SYDVKM. There are 13 residues in the CDR3. Between the trimmed V and J ends, which lost 10 bases and 5 bases, there was a span of 12 bases. The CDR3 nucleotides are TGTGCCACCAAGGCTTTCCATAATTCACCCCTCCACTTT. Amino acids: CATKAFHNSPLHF.

The rearrangement joins TRBV2 to TRBJ2-3; no clear D gene. Germline CDR1 is SNHLY and CDR2 is FYNNEI. Trimming took off 5 bases at V and 6 bases at J, with 15 bases between the two ends. This CDR3 region has 14 residues. For the CDR3, the DNA is TGTGCCAGCAGTTTATTGACGGAGACTGATACGCAGTATTTT. Protein: CASSLLTETDTQYF.

The chain recombines TRBV18 with TRBJ2-5, with a weak D call TRBD2 (5 bases). V lost 4 bases to trimming and J lost 4 bases, with 10 bases between them. There are 13 residues in the CDR3. The germline gives CDR1 KGHSH, CDR2 LQKENI. The CDR3 sequence is CASSRSRGETQYF. As DNA, the CDR3 is TGTGCCAGCTCACGGAGTCGGGGAGAGACCCAGTACTTC.